Described below is a single T cell receptor (beta chain) sequence and its context. The antigen is undetermined. These data come from a study of T cells in Graves' hyperthyroidism and ophthalmopathy. Points from the study as a whole: Blood also contained most expanded thyroid clonotypes above 0.001. Onset of ophthalmopathy came a median roughly 6 months after the model predicted it.

Patients between 18 and 65 years old had hyperthyroidism, newly diagnosed and lasting under 2 months. Patients with uncontrolled infections, other autoimmune diseases, pregnancy or lactation were excluded. CDR3 length equals 16 residues. Trimming stripped 2 bases from V and 2 bases from J, with 14 bases between. Germline V gene data show CDR1 as SGDLS and CDR2 as YYNGEE. Amplification yielded TCR beta CDR3 regions, with RNA transcripts as the source. Primed by the HTBI set, a first-round RT-PCR was run on the TCR CDR3. TCRdb re-called the multiplex PCR reads with MiXCR, one entry per CDR3 protein. The sample has more than 350,000 distinct CDR3 sequences, more than 12% seen once; the top ten hold about 33%.

The sample consisted of blood. V gene TRBV9 combines with J gene TRBJ2-4; D is unresolved. This receptor was obtained from a woman in her 30s with Graves' hyperthyroidism. The CDR3 coding sequence is TGTGCCAGCAGCGTGTCGTGGAACCCTTCCAAAAACATTCAGTACTTC. Amino acids: CASSVSWNPSKNIQYF.